This T cell receptor beta chain was sequenced in a study of T cell repertoires in cytomegalovirus infection. V was clipped by 4 bases and J by 3 bases; unmatched bases: 2. The CDR3 spans 13 residues. Germline values: CDR1 SQVTM, CDR2 ANQGSEA. TCRdb re-derived calls from the reads in MiXCR, one entry per CDR3 protein. The sample includes 450,000 to 650,000 distinct CDR3 sequences, about 26% of them seen just once. This clonotype has only a few counts. Sequenced sample: PBMCs. The TCR comes from a human donor in good health (CMV status not recorded). Some clones in this sample may be carry-over from other donors' samples. The chain combines TRBV29-1 with TRBJ2-3; TRBD2 matches at 9 bases. As DNA, the CDR3 is TGCAGCGTTGGTGCGGGAGGGACAGATACGCAGTATTTT. Its translation: CSVGAGGTDTQYF.